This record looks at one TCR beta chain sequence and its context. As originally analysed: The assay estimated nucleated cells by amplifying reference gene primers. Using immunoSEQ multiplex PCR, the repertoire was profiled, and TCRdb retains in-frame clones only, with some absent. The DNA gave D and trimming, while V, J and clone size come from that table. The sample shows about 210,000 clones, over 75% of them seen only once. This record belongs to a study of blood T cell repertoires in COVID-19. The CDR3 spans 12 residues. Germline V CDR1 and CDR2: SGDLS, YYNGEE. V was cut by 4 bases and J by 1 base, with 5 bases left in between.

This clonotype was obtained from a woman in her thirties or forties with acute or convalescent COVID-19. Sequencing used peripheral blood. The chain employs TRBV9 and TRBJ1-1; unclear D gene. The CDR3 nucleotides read TGTGCCAGCAGCCCCGGGAACACTGAAGCTTTCTTT. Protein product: CASSPGNTEAFF.